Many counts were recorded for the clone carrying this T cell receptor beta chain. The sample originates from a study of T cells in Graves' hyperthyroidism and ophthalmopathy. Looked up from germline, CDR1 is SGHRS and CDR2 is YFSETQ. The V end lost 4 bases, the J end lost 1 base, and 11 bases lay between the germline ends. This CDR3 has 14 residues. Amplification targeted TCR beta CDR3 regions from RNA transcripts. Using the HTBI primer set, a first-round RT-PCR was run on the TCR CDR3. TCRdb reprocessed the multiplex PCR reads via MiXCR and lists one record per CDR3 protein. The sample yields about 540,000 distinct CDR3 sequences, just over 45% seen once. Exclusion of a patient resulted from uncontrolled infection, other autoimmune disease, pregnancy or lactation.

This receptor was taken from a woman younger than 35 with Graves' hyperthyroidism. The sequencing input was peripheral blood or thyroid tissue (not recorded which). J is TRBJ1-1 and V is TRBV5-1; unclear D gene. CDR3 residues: CASSKNTANTEAFF. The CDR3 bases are TGCGCCAGCAGCAAGAACACAGCGAACACTGAAGCTTTCTTT.